A selection of T cell receptor beta chains follows, all from one sample in a study of blood T cell repertoires in COVID-19. Assay used: immunoSEQ multiplex PCR; TCRdb lists only in-frame clones, some missing. The data show 350,000 or so clones, around 87% seen once. The sequenced sample consisted of peripheral blood. These receptors all come from a woman aged 25-40 years with COVID-19, enrolled during active disease. Each CDR3 is given with its conserved first and last residue. Each record gives: J gene, V gene, CDR3 protein.

TRBJ2-5 TRBV4-2 CASSQVTGQGSLGETQYF
TRBJ1-6 TRBV2 CASRTDSPRLMNSPLHF
TRBJ2-2 TRBV11-1 CASSYGTGVNTGELFF
TRBJ2-1 TRBV5-4 CASSLRESYVGEQFF
TRBJ1-2 TRBV30 CAWSVSPRVLTF
TRBJ1-2 TRBV4-3 CASSERQGMGYGYTF
TRBJ1-2 TRBV18 CASSNWTGGSLFGGYTF
TRBJ2-7 TRBV7-2 CASSLSGSSYEQYF
TRBJ2-7 TRBV6-2/TRBV6-3 CASSVKQGLWRYF
TRBJ2-2 TRBV7-3 CASSSDRLNTGELFF
TRBJ1-6 TRBV5-1 CASSLAGQGYSPLHF
TRBJ2-5 TRBV24-1 CATSLSGSGRETQYF
TRBJ1-1 TRBV14 CASKRDRVYTEAFF
TRBJ2-3 TRBV20-1 CSASELAGGDTQYF
TRBJ2-1 TRBV12-3/TRBV12-4 CASKGAEYNEQFF
TRBJ1-5 TRBV7-9 CASSQGVGGGSAPQHF
TRBJ2-7 TRBV13 CASSLPRQGAYEQYF
TRBJ1-5 TRBV28 CASSFRGQGHQPQHF
TRBJ2-3 TRBV10-3 CAIRPGLAGDTDTQYF
TRBJ2-2 TRBV28 CASNPTGPDTGELFF
TRBJ2-1 TRBV9 CASSVTGTYNEQFF
TRBJ1-5 TRBV4-1 CASSPPDRNQPQHF
TRBJ2-1 TRBV21-1 CASSKVPEASGQPAGYNEQFF
TRBJ2-1 TRBV9 CASSVQAGENEQFF
TRBJ2-7 TRBV10-1 CASSEGRLAGGPRIYEQYF
TRBJ1-1 TRBV4-1 CASELGQGANTEAFF
TRBJ2-1 TRBV5-5 CASSVRQGNPYNEQFF
TRBJ1-2 TRBV5-1 CASSPRGGSNYGYTF
TRBJ2-2 TRBV4-3 CASSQERESHRELFF
TRBJ2-7 TRBV7-9 CASSSGRASSYEQYF
TRBJ2-2 TRBV6-4 CASSSQGGHTGELFF
TRBJ1-2 TRBV29-1 CSVLRGSNYGYTF
TRBJ2-1 TRBV7-7 CASARTSGRTNEQFF
TRBJ2-7 TRBV5-1 CASRLNTGGTYEQYF
TRBJ1-1 TRBV6-2/TRBV6-3 CASSTQGVGTEAFF
TRBJ1-1 TRBV19 CGDRGLCNTEAFF
TRBJ2-7 TRBV28 CASSTDRLTYEQYF
TRBJ2-1 TRBV7-8 CASSLGNRGGLDEQFF
TRBJ2-5 TRBV6-5 CASMGSGTSGETQYF
TRBJ1-5 TRBV7-2 CASSWGLQGNQPQHF
TRBJ1-1 TRBV28 CASSLRAGMKPEAFF